This T cell receptor (beta chain) was captured in a study of cytomegalovirus exposure and HLA in healthy donors. Background on the study: The 120 validation repertoires used the same platform as the 650 to 850 first-cohort repertoires (as reported by a later analysis).

A word on this clone: The antigen is undetermined.

TCRdb's table, derived via immunoSEQ multiplex PCR, lists solely in-frame clones and lacks some. The table shows tens of thousands of clones, with approximately 93% occurring only once. Germline CDR1 and CDR2: SGHTA and FQGTGA. The CDR3 is made up of 15 amino acids. The ends were cut back, 4 bases at V and 2 bases at J, with 13 bases in the middle. Study-level findings and limits: For cytomegalovirus status, the classifier reportedly gave diagnoses with high specificity and sensitivity. According to a subsequent analysis, TCR clusters from the first cohort were inclined to appear together in the 120 validation repertoires. A few chains linked to CMV were shown in vitro to be specific for CMV antigens.

The source is a woman younger than 30 in good health and CMV-seronegative. The sample was PBMCs. The genes are TRBV7-3 and TRBJ2-3; D is perhaps TRBD2 (6 bases). The CDR3: CASSYMGGSTDTQYF. In DNA, the CDR3 is TGTGCCAGCAGCTATATGGGGGGTTCCACAGATACGCAGTATTTT.